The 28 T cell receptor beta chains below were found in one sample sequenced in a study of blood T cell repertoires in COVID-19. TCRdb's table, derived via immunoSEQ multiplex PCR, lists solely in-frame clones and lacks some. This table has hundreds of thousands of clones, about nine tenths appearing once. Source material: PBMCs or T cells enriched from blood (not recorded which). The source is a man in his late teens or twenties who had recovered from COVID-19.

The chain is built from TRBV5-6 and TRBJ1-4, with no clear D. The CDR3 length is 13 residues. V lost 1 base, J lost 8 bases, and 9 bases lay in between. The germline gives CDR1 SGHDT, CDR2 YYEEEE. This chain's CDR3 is CASSLPGREKLFF. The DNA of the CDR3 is TGTGCCAGCAGCTTGCCGGGGAGGGAAAAACTGTTTTTT.

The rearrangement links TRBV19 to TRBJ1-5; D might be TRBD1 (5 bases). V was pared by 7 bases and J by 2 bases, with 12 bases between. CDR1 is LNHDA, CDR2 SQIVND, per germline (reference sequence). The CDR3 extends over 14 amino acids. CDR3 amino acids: CASTPGEGNQPQHF. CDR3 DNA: TGTGCCAGTACCCCGGGGGAGGGCAATCAGCCCCAGCATTTT.

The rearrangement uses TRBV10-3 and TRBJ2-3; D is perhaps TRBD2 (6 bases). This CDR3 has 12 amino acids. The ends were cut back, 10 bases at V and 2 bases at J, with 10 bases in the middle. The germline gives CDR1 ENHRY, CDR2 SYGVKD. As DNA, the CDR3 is TGTGCCACCGGGAGTTCCACAGATACGCAGTATTTT. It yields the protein CATGSSTDTQYF.

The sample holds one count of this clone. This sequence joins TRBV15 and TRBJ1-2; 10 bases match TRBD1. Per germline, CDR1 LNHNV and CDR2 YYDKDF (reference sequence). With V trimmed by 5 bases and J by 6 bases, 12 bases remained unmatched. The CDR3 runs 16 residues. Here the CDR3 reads CATSFRAGTGDDGYTF. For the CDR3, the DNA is TGTGCCACCAGCTTTAGAGCAGGGACAGGGGATGATGGCTACACCTTC.

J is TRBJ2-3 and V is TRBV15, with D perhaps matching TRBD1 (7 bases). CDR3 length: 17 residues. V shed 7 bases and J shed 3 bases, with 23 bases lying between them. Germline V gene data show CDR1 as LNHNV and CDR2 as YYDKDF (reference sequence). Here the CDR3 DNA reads TGTGCCACCATGGACCGTTGGCAGGGGGGCTCGACAGATACGCAGTATTTT. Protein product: CATMDRWQGGSTDTQYF.

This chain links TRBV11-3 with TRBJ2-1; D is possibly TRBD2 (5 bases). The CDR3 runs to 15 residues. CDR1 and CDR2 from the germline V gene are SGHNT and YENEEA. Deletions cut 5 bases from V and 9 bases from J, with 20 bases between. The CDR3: CASSRGFDSFSEQFF. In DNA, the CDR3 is TGTGCCAGCAGCCGAGGGTTTGACTCCTTTAGTGAGCAGTTCTTC.

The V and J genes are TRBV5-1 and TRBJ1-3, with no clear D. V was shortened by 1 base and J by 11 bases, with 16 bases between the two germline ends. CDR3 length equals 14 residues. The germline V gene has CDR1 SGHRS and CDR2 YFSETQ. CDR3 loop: CASSLSALQGAIYF. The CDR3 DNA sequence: TGCGCCAGCAGCTTGAGCGCACTCCAAGGAGCCATATATTTT. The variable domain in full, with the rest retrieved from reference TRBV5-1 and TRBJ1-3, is KAGVTQTPRYLIKTRGQQVTLSCSPISGHRSVSWYQQTPGQGLQFLFEYFSETQRNKGNFPGRFSGRQFSNSRSEMNVSTLELGDSALYLCASSLSALQGAIYFGEGSWLTVV.

Here the CDR3 DNA reads TGCGCCAGCAGCCAGGCGGACACTGAAGCTTTCTTT. Residues: CASSQADTEAFF. This rearrangement joins TRBV4-1 to TRBJ1-1; D remains ambiguous. V was clipped by 3 bases and J by 3 bases, with 5 bases between them. CDR1 is MGHRA and CDR2 is YSYEKL in the germline V gene. This CDR3 is 12 amino acids long.

CDR3 DNA sequence: TGTGCCAGCAGTGAATCGGCGACAGTGCCGAGCTACTCTGGAAACACCATATATTTT. It is translated as CASSESATVPSYSGNTIYF. The chain combines TRBV6-1 with TRBJ1-3; D perhaps matches TRBD1 (5 bases). The length of the CDR3 is 19 residues. The V gene's germline CDR1 is MNHNS and CDR2 SASEGT. V shed 2 bases and J shed 0 bases, with 20 bases lying between them.

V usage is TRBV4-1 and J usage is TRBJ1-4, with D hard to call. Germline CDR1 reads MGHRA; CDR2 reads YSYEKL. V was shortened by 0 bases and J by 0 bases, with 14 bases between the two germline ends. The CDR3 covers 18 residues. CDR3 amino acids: CASSQDRNSYATNEKLFF. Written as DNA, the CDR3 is TGCGCCAGCAGCCAAGATCGAAACTCCTACGCAACTAATGAAAAACTGTTTTTT.

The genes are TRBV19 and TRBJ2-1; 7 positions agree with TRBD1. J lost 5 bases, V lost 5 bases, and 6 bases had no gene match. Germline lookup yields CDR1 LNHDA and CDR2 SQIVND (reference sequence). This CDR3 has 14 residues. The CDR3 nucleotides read TGTGCCAGTAGTTGGGGACAGAATCACAATGAGCAGTTCTTC. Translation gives CASSWGQNHNEQFF.

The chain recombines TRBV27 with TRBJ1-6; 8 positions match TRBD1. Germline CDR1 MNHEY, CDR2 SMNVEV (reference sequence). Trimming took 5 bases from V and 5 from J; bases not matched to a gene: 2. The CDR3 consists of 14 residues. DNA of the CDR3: TGTGCCAGCAGTGACAGGGGAAATAATTCACCCCTCCACTTT. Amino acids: CASSDRGNNSPLHF.

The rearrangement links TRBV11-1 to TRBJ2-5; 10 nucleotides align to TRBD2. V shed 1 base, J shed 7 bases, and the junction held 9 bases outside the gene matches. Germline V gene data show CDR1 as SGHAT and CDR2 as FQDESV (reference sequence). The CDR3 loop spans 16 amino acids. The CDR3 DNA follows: TGTGCCAGCAGCTTAGAGGGTCTAGCGGGAGCTACGACCCAGTACTTC. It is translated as CASSLEGLAGATTQYF.

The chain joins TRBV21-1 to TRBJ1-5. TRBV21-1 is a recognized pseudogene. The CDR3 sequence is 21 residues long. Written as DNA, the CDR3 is TGTGCCAGCAGCAAAGGCGGGGGTTTAAGGGTCTGGGGGTATAGCAATCAGCCCCAGCATTTT. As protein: CASSKGGGLRVWGYSNQPQHF.

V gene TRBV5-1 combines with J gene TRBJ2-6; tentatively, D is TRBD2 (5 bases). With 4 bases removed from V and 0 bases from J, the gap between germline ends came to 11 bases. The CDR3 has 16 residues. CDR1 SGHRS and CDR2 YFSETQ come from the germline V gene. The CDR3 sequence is CASSERRDSGANVLTF. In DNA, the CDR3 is TGCGCCAGCAGCGAAAGACGGGACTCTGGGGCCAACGTCCTGACTTTC.

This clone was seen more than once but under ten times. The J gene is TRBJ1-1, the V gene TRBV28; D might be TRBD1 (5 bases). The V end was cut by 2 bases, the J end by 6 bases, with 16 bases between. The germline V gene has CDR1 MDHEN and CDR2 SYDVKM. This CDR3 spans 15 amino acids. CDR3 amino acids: CASSLGEGTRAEAFF. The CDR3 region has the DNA TGTGCCAGCAGTTTAGGGGAGGGGACGAGGGCTGAAGCTTTCTTT. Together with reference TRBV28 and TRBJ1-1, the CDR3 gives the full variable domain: DVKVTQSSRYLVKRTGEKVFLECVQDMDHENMFWYRQDPGLGLRLIYFSYDVKMKEKGDIPEGYSVSREKKERFSLILESASTNQTSMYLCASSLGEGTRAEAFFGQGTRLTVV.

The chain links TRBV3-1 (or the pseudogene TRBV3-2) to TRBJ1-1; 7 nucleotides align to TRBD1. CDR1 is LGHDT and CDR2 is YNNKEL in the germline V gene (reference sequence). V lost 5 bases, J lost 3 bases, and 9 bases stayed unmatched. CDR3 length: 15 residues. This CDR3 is CASSKAQGGDTEAFF. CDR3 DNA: TGTGCCAGCAGCAAAGCTCAGGGGGGTGACACTGAAGCTTTCTTT.

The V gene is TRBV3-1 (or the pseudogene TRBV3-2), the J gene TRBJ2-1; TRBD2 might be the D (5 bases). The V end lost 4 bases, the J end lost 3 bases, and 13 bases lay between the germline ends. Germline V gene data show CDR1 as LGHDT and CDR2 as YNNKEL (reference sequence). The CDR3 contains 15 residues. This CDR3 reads CASSPSQRGYNEQFF. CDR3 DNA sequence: TGTGCCAGCAGCCCCTCCCAACGGGGCTACAATGAGCAGTTCTTC.

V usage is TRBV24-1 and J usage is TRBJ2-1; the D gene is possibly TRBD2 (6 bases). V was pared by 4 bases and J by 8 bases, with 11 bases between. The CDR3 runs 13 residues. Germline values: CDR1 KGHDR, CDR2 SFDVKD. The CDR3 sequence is CATSDGSLDEQFF. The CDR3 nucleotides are TGTGCCACCAGTGACGGGAGTCTCGATGAGCAGTTCTTC.

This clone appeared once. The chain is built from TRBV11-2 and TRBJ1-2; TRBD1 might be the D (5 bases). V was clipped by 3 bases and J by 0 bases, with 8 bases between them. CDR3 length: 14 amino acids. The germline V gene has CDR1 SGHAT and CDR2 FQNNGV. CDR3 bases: TGTGCCAGCAGCTTTGCGGGGGCTAACTATGGCTACACCTTC. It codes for CASSFAGANYGYTF.

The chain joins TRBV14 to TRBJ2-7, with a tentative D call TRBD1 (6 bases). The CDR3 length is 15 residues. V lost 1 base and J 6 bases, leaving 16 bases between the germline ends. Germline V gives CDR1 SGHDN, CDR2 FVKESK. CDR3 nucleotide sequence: TGTGCCAGCAGCCAAGCAACAGGGTTCGCGAGCGAGCAGTACTTC. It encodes CASSQATGFASEQYF.

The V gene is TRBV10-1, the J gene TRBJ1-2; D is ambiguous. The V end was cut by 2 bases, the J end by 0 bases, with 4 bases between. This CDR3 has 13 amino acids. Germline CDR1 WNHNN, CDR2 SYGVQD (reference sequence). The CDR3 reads CASSERANYGYTF. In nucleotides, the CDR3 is TGCGCCAGCAGTGAGAGAGCTAACTATGGCTACACCTTC.

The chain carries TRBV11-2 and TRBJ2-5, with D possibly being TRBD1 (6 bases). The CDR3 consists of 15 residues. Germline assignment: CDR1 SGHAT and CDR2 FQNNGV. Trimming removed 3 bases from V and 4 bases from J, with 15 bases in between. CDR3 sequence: CASSFFAGRGETQYF. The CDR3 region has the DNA TGTGCCAGCAGCTTTTTTGCGGGCAGGGGAGAGACCCAGTACTTC.

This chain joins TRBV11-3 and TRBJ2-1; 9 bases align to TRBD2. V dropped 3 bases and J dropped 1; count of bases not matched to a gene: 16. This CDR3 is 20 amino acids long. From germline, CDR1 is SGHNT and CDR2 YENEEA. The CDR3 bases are TGTGCCAGCAGCTTTGGGAGAGGGAGTAGCGGGAGTGGGTCCTACAATGAGCAGTTCTTC. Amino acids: CASSFGRGSSGSGSYNEQFF.

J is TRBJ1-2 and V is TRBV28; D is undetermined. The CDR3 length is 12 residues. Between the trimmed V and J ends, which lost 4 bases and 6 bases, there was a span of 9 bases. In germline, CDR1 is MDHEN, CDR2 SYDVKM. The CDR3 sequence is CASSSLRHGYTF. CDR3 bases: TGTGCCAGCAGTTCGCTACGTCATGGCTACACCTTC.

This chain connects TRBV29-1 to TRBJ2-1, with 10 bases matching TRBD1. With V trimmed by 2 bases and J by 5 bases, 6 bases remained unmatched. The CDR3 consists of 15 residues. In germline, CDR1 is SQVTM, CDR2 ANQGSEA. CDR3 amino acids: CSVEPGTGVNNEQFF. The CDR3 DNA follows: TGCAGCGTTGAACCCGGGACAGGGGTAAACAATGAGCAGTTCTTC.

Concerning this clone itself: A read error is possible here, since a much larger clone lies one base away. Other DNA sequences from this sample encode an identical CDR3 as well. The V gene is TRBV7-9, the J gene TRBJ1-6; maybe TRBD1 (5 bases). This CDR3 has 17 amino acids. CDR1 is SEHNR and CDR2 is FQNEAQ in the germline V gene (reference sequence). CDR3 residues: CAPSTHDRGGVNSPLHF. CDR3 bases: TGCGCCCCCAGCACCCACGACCGGGGGGGAGTAAATTCACCCCTCCACTTT.

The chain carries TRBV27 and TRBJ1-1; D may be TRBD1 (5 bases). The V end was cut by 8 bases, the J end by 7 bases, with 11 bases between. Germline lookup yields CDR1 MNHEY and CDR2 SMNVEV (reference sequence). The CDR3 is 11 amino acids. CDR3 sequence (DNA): TGTGCCAGCGCAAGGCAGGGTGAAGCTTTCTTT. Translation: CASARQGEAFF.